These 7 T cell receptor beta chains share one sample of origin, sequenced in a study of blood T cell repertoires in COVID-19. Sequenced by immunoSEQ multiplex PCR; TCRdb stores in-frame clones only, minus some. The data hold 80,000 to 100,000 clones, with under 80% observed a single time. Source material: peripheral blood. Source of these receptors: a human donor in a cohort sampled during active COVID-19.

About this clone itself: Distinct nucleotide sequences in the sample also encode this CDR3. CDR3 amino acids: CASSYGWTATNEKLFF. For the CDR3, the DNA is TGTGCCAGCAGTTACGGATGGACAGCAACTAATGAAAAACTGTTTTTT. The gene calls are TRBV6-5 and TRBJ1-4, with D perhaps matching TRBD1 (6 bases). The length of the CDR3 is 16 residues. Trimming removed 2 bases from V and 0 bases from J, with 10 bases in between. CDR1 is MNHEY, CDR2 SVGAGI, per germline.

This clone was detected a few times. V gene TRBV5-1 combines with J gene TRBJ1-4; no clear D gene. The V end lost 5 bases, the J end lost 4 bases, and 9 bases lay between the germline ends. Germline assignment: CDR1 SGHRS and CDR2 YFSETQ. CDR3 length equals 13 residues. The CDR3 loop reads CASSCRNNEKLFF. CDR3 nucleotide sequence: TGCGCCAGCAGTTGCAGGAATAATGAAAAACTGTTTTTT.

The J gene is TRBJ1-4, the V gene TRBV5-6; TRBD1 is a possible D gene (6 bases). The CDR3 consists of 14 residues. The germline CDR1 and CDR2 sequences are SGHDT and YYEEEE. V lost 2 bases and J 8 bases, leaving 13 bases between the germline ends. In DNA, the CDR3 is TGTGCCAGCAGCTTATACAGGGTGGGAGAAAAACTGTTTTTT. Its protein product is CASSLYRVGEKLFF.

This clone has a single count. This chain connects TRBV5-4 to TRBJ1-2; 8 positions match TRBD1. The CDR3 is 14 residues long. Losses at the gene ends were 0 bases for V and 4 bases for J; bases not matched to a gene: 2. In germline, CDR1 is SGHNT, CDR2 YYREEE (reference sequence). CDR3 DNA sequence: TGTGCCAGCAGCTTGGGGCAGGGGGCCTATGGCTACACCTTC. Translated: CASSLGQGAYGYTF.

V usage is TRBV6-1 and J usage is TRBJ2-4; TRBD1 matches at 9 bases. The CDR3 runs to 17 residues. Per germline, CDR1 MNHNS and CDR2 SASEGT. J lost 9 bases, V lost 2 bases, and 14 bases had no gene match. The CDR3, as DNA: TGTGCCAGCAGTGAACGGAGACAGGGGGGCAGGCAAGTCATTCAGTACTTC. This sequence encodes CASSERRQGGRQVIQYF.

This clone was seen repeatedly, ten times or more. This chain links TRBV29-1 with TRBJ2-7, with 9 bases identical to TRBD1. The junction had 0 bases not matched to a gene; V was cut back by 4 bases and J by 2 bases. The CDR3 contains 12 residues. In germline, CDR1 is SQVTM, CDR2 ANQGSEA. CDR3 protein: CSVGDRAYEQYF. Written as DNA, the CDR3 is TGCAGCGTTGGGGACAGGGCCTACGAGCAGTACTTC.

V usage is TRBV6-1 and J usage is TRBJ1-2, with D unresolved. Germline V gene sequence: CDR1 MNHNS, CDR2 SASEGT. The V end lost 3 bases, the J end lost 0 bases, and 8 bases lay between the germline ends. The CDR3 length is 14 residues. CDR3 nucleotide sequence: TGTGCCAGCAGTGACGGGATTACTAACTATGGCTACACCTTC. Translating gives CASSDGITNYGYTF.